This T cell receptor beta chain was captured by sequencing in a study of shared clonotypes between healthy human individuals. The wider study: Samples came from two female and a few male donors aged 18 to 49.

Splitting of CD4+ cells produced CD45RA+ naive and CD45RA-negative memory subsets. The V gene's germline CDR1 is MNHNS and CDR2 SASEGT. Between the trimmed V and J ends, which lost 0 bases and 3 bases, there was a span of 11 bases. This CDR3 contains 15 residues. This table comes from immunoSEQ multiplex PCR, and its TCRdb copy is limited to in-frame clones, with some not included. The sample yields millions of clones, 85% to 95% seen once. This chain joins TRBV6-1 and TRBJ1-2, with a possible D match to TRBD1 (6 bases). Sequencing was carried out using naive CD4+ T cells sorted from blood. Subset defined: CD45RA+ positively selected. The receptor comes from a man younger than 35 in good health. The DNA for the CDR3 is TGTGCCAGCAGTGAAGCCGGGACACCTTACTATGGCTACACCTTC. It codes for CASSEAGTPYYGYTF.